These T cell receptor beta chains were read from a single sample in a study of Ad26.COV2.S vaccination and SARS-CoV-2 variants. Data came from immunoSEQ multiplex PCR; TCRdb stores just in-frame clones and leaves some out. The sample has about 680,000 clones, approximately 88% seen once. Sequencing was performed on peripheral blood, taken in a trial of Ad26.COV2.S vaccine versus placebo. These receptors were obtained from a person aged 18-65 years who received the Ad26.COV2.S COVID-19 vaccine or a placebo. Both conserved end residues are trimmed from each CDR3. The order of the fields is J gene, V gene, D gene, CDR3 protein. A D gene is named only where the DNA matches it firmly.

j_call: TRBJ2-5; v_call: TRBV5-4; d_call: -; cdr3_aa: ASSIDPSGETQY
j_call: TRBJ2-7; v_call: TRBV5-6; d_call: -; cdr3_aa: ASSSGGTPFQY
j_call: TRBJ1-5; v_call: TRBV19; d_call: -; cdr3_aa: ASSPWVGNQPQH
j_call: TRBJ1-6; v_call: TRBV5-6; d_call: TRBD1; cdr3_aa: ASSLGIQGAGYNSPLH
j_call: TRBJ2-6; v_call: TRBV6-5; d_call: -; cdr3_aa: ASRGGANVLT
j_call: TRBJ2-3; v_call: TRBV7-2; d_call: TRBD2; cdr3_aa: ASSLGASGGTDTQY
j_call: TRBJ1-6; v_call: TRBV7-6; d_call: -; cdr3_aa: ASSLVAWSPTSYNSPLH
j_call: TRBJ1-3; v_call: TRBV5-1; d_call: TRBD1; cdr3_aa: ASSPGQGGRNTIY
j_call: TRBJ2-2; v_call: TRBV25-1; d_call: TRBD2; cdr3_aa: ASSETSSTGELF
j_call: TRBJ2-1; v_call: TRBV2; d_call: TRBD2; cdr3_aa: ASRPGLAPLEGQF